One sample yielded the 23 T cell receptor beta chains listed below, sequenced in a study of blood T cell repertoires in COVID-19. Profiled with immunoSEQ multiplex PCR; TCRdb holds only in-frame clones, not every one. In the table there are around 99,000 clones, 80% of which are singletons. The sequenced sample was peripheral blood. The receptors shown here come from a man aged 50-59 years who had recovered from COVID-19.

The CDR3 reads CASSLETGGSPLHF. The DNA for the CDR3 is TGTGCCAGCAGCTTGGAAACAGGGGGTTCACCCCTCCACTTT. The chain employs TRBV7-9 and TRBJ1-6; the match to TRBD1 covers 8 bases. This CDR3 has 14 amino acids. V lost 3 bases and J lost 9; bases outside the gene matches: 4. Germline loops: CDR1 SEHNR, CDR2 FQNEAQ (reference sequence). Full variable domain (rest looked up from reference TRBV7-9 and TRBJ1-6): DTGVSQNPRHKITKRGQNVTFRCDPISEHNRLYWYRQTLGQGPEFLTYFQNEAQLEKSRLLSDRFSAERPKGSFSTLEIQRTEQGDSAMYLCASSLETGGSPLHFGNGTRLTVT.

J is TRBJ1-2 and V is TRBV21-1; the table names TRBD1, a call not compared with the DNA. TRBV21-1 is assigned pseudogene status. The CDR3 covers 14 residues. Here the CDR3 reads CASSVDRSPYGYTF. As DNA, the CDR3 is TGTGCCAGCAGCGTGGACAGGAGCCCTTATGGCTACACCTTC.

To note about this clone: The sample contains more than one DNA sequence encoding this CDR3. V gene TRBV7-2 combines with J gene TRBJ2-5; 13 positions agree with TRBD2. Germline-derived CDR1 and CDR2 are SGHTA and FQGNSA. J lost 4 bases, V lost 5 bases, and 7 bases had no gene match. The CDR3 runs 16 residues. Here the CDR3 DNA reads TGTGCCAGCAGCCTTGGACTAGCGGGAGTTCGAGAGACCCAGTACTTC. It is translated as CASSLGLAGVRETQYF.

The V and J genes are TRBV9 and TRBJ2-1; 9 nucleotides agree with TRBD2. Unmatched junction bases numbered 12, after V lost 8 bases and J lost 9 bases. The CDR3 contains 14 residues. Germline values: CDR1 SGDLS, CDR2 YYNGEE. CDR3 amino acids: CASGVPGLASEQFF. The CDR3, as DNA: TGTGCCAGTGGGGTACCGGGACTAGCTAGTGAGCAGTTCTTC.

The CDR3 is CASSVDAYGETQYF. Written as DNA, the CDR3 is TGTGCCAGCAGCGTAGACGCGTACGGGGAGACCCAGTACTTC. The rearrangement links TRBV9 to TRBJ2-5; D is undetermined. Looked up from germline, CDR1 is SGDLS and CDR2 is YYNGEE. V lost 0 bases and J lost 5, with 11 bases in between. This CDR3 is built from 14 residues. The variable domain in full, completed from reference TRBV9 and TRBJ2-5, reads DSGVTQTPKHLITATGQRVTLRCSPRSGDLSVYWYQQSLDQGLQFLIQYYNGEERAKGNILERFSAQQFPDLHSELNLSSLELGDSALYFCASSVDAYGETQYFGPGTRLLVL.

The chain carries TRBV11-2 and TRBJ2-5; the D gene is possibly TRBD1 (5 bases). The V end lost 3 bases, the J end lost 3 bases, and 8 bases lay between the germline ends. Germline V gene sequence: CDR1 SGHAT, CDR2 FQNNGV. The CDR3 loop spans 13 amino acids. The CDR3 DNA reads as TGTGCCAGCAGCTTCAGCAGGGAAGAGACCCAGTACTTC. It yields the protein CASSFSREETQYF.

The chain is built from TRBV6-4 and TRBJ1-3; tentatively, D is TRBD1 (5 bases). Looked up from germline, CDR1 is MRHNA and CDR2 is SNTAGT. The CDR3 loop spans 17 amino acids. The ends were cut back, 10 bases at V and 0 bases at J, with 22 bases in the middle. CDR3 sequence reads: CATGGDHSFTSGNTIYF. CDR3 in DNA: TGTGCCACGGGGGGGGATCACTCATTTACCTCTGGAAACACCATATATTTT.

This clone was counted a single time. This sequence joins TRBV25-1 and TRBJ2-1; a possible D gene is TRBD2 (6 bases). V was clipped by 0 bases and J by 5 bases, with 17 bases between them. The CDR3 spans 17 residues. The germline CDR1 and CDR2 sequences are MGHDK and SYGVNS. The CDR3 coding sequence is TGTGCCAGCAGTGAATATATTTCGGGGGTAGGGGACAATGAGCAGTTCTTC. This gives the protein CASSEYISGVGDNEQFF. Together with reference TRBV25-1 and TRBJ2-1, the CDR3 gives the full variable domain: EADIYQTPRYLVIGTGKKITLECSQTMGHDKMYWYQQDPGMELHLIHYSYGVNSTEKGDLSSESTVSRIRTEHFPLTLESARPSHTSQYLCASSEYISGVGDNEQFFGPGTRLTVL.

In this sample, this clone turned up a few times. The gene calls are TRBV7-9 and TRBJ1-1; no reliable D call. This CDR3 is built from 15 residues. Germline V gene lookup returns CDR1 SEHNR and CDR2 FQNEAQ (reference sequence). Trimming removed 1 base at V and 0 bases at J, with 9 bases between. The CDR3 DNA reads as TGTGCCAGCAGCTTAGTGCGTCCCATGAACACTGAAGCTTTCTTT. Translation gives CASSLVRPMNTEAFF. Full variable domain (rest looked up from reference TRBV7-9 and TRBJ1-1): DTGVSQNPRHKITKRGQNVTFRCDPISEHNRLYWYRQTLGQGPEFLTYFQNEAQLEKSRLLSDRFSAERPKGSFSTLEIQRTEQGDSAMYLCASSLVRPMNTEAFFGQGTRLTVV.

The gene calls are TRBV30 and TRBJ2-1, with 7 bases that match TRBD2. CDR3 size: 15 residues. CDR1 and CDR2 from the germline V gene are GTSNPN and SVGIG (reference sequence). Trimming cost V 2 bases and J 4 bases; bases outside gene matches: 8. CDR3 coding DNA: TGTGCCTGGAGTCAAAAGCGGGGAGGATACAATGAGCAGTTCTTC. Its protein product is CAWSQKRGGYNEQFF.

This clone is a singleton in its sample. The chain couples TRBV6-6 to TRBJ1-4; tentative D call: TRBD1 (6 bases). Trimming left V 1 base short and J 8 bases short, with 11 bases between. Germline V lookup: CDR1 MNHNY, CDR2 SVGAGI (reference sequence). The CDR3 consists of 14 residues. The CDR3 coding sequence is TGTGCCAGCAGTTACTATGGGGGCTCGGAAAAACTGTTTTTT. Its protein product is CASSYYGGSEKLFF.

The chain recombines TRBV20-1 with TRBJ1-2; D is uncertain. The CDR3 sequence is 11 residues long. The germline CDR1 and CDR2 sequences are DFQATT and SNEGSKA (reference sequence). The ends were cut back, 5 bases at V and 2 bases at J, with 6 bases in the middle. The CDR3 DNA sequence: TGCAGTGCTCCGGAGAACTATGGCTACACCTTC. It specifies CSAPENYGYTF.

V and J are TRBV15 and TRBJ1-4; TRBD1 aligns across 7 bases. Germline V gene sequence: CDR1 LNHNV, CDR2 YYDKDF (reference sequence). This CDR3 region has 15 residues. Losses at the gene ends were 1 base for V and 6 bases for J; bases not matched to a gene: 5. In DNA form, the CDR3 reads TGTGCCACCAGCAGAGGACAGGGTGTAGATGAAAAACTGTTTTTT. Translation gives CATSRGQGVDEKLFF.

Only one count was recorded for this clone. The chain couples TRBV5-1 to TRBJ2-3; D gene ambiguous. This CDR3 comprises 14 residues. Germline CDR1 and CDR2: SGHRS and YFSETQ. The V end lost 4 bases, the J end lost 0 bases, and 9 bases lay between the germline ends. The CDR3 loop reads CASSRISSTDTQYF. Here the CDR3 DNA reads TGCGCCAGCAGCCGTATAAGCAGCACAGATACGCAGTATTTT.

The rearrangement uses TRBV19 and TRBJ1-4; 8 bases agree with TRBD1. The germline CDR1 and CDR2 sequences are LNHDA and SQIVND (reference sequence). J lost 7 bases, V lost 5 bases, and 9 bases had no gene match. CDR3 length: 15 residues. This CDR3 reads CASSVGQGWGEKLFF. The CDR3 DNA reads TGTGCCAGTAGTGTCGGACAGGGATGGGGTGAAAAACTGTTTTTT.

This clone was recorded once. The chain's CDR3 is CASSEPQIVSAETQYF. The CDR3 DNA reads as TGCGCCAGCAGTGAGCCCCAGATCGTTAGCGCGGAGACCCAGTACTTC. The chain uses TRBV10-1 and TRBJ2-5, with a tentative D call TRBD2 (5 bases). The V end lost 2 bases, the J end lost 5 bases, and 18 bases lay between the germline ends. The CDR3 is made up of 16 amino acids. Germline CDR1 WNHNN, CDR2 SYGVQD (reference sequence).

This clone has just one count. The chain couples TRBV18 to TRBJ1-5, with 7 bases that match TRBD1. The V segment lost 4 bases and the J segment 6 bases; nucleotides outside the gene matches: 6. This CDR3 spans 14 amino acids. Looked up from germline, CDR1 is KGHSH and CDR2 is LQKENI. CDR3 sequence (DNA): TGTGCCAGCTCACTAGGGCCAGGGGGTCAGCCCCAGCATTTT. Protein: CASSLGPGGQPQHF.

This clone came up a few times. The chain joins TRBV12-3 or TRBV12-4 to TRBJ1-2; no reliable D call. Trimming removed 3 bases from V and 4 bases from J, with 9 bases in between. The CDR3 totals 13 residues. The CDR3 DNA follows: TGTGCCAGCAGTTTTGGGAGGGCCTATGGCTACACCTTC. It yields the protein CASSFGRAYGYTF.

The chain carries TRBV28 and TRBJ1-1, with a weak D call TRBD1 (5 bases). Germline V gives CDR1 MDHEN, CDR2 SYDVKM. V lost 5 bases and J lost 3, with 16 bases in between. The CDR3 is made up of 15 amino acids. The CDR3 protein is CASSPRAGRDTEAFF. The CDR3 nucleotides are TGTGCCAGCAGTCCCCGCGCGGGGCGGGACACTGAAGCTTTCTTT.

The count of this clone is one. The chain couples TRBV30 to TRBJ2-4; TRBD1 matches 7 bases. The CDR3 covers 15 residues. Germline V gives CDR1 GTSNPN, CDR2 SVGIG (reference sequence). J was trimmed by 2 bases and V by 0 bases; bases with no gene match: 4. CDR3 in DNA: TGTGCCTGGAGTGTAAGGGGACAGACCAAAAACATTCAGTACTTC. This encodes CAWSVRGQTKNIQYF.

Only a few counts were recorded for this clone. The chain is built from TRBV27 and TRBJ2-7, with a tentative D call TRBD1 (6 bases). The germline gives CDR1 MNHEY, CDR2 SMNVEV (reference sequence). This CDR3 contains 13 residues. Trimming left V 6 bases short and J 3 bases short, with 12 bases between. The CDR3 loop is CASRRDTLYEQYF. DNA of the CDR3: TGTGCCAGCAGACGGGACACCCTCTACGAGCAGTACTTC.

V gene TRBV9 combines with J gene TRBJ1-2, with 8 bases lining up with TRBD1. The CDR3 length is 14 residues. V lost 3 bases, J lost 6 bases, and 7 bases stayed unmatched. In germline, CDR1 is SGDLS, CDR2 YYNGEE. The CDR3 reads CASSGPDRANGYTF. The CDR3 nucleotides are TGTGCCAGCAGCGGACCGGACAGGGCAAATGGCTACACCTTC.

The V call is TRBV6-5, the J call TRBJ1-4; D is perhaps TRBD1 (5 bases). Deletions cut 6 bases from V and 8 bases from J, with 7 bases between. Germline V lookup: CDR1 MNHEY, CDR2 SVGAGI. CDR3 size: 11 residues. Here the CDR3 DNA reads TGTGCCAGCAGACAGGAAGAAAAACTGTTTTTT. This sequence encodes CASRQEEKLFF.